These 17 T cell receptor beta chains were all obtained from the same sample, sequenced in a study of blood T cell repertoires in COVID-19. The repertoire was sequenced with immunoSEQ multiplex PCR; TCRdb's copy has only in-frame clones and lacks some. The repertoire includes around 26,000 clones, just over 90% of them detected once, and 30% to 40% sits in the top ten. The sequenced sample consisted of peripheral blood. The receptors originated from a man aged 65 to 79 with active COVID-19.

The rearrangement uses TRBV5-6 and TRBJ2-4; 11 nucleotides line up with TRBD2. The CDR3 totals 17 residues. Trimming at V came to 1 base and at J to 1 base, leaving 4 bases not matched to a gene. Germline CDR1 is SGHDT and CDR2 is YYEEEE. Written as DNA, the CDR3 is TGTGCCAGCAGCTTGTGGGCTAGCGGGAGGGCCAAAAACATTCAGTACTTC. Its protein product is CASSLWASGRAKNIQYF.

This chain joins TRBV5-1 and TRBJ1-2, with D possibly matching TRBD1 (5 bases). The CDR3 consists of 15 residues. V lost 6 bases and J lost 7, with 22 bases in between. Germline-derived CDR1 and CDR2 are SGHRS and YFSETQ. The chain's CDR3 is CASTMVAGLWSGYTF. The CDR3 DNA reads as TGCGCCAGCACTATGGTGGCAGGGTTATGGTCTGGCTACACCTTC.

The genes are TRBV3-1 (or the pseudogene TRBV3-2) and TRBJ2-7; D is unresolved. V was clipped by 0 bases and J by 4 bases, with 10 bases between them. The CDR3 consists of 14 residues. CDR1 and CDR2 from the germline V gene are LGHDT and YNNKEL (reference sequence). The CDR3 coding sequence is TGTGCCAGCAGCCAAGATGGTCTAGGTTACGAGCAGTACTTC. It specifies CASSQDGLGYEQYF.

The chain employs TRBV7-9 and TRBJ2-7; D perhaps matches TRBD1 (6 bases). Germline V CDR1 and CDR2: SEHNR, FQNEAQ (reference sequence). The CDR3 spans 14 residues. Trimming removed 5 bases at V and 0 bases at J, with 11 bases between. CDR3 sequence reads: CASSNYRDSYEQYF. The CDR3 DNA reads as TGTGCCAGCAGCAACTACAGGGACTCCTACGAGCAGTACTTC.

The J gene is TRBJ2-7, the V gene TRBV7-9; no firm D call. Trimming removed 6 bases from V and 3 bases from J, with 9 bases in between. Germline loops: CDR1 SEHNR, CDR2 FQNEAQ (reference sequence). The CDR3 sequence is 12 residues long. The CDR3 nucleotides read TGTGCCAGCAGTCAACCAGGCTACGAGCAGTACTTC. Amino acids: CASSQPGYEQYF.

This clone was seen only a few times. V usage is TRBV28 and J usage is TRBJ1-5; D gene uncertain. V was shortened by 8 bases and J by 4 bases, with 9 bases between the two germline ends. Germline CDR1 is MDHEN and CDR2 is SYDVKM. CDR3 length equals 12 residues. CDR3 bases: TGTGCCAGCCATTCCGGTAATCAGCCCCAGCATTTT. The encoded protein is CASHSGNQPQHF.

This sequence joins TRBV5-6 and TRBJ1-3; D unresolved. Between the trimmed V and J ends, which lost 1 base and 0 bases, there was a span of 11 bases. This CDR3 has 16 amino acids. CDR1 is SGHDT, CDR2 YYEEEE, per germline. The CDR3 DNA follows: TGTGCCAGCAGCTTGCGAGCAGGATACTCTGGAAACACCATATATTTT. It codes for CASSLRAGYSGNTIYF. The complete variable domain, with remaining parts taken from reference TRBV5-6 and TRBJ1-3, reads DAGVTQSPTHLIKTRGQQVTLRCSPKSGHDTVSWYQQALGQGPQFIFQYYEEEERQRGNFPDRFSGHQFPNYSSELNVNALLLGDSALYLCASSLRAGYSGNTIYFGEGSWLTVV.

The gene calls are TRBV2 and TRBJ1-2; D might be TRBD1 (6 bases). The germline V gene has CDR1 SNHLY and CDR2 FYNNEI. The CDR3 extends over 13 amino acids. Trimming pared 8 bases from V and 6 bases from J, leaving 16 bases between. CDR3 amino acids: CASGAGTNNGYTF. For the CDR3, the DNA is TGTGCCAGCGGAGCCGGGACAAATAATGGCTACACCTTC.

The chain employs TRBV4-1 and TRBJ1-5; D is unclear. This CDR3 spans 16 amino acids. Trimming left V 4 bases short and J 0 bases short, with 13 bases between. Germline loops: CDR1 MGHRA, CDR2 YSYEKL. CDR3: CASSLIVTGSNQPQHF. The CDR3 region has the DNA TGCGCCAGCAGCCTAATCGTGACGGGTAGCAATCAGCCCCAGCATTTT.

The DNA of the CDR3 is TGTGCCAGCAGCTTAGGACAGGGGACCTACGAGCAGTACTTC. Translation: CASSLGQGTYEQYF. The V and J genes are TRBV7-9 and TRBJ2-7; 8 positions agree with TRBD1. Germline CDR1 is SEHNR and CDR2 is FQNEAQ (reference sequence). There are 14 residues in the CDR3. The ends lost 1 base at V and 2 bases at J; junction bases unmatched: 1. Based on the CDR3 plus reference TRBV7-9 and TRBJ2-7, the full variable domain is DTGVSQNPRHKITKRGQNVTFRCDPISEHNRLYWYRQTLGQGPEFLTYFQNEAQLEKSRLLSDRFSAERPKGSFSTLEIQRTEQGDSAMYLCASSLGQGTYEQYFGPGTRLTVT.

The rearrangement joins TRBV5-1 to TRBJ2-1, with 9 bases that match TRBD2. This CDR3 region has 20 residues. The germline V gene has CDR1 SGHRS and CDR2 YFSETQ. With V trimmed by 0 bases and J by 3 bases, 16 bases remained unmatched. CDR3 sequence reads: CASSLGAGLATTVSYNEQFF. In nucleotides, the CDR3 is TGCGCCAGCAGCTTGGGGGCGGGACTAGCCACGACGGTTAGCTACAATGAGCAGTTCTTC.

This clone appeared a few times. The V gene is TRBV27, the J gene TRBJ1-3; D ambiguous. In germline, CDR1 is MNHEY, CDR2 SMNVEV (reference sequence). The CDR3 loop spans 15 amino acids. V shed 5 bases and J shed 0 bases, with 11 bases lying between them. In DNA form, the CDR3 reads TGTGCCAGCAGTCTCTACGGGAACTCTGGAAACACCATATATTTT. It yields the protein CASSLYGNSGNTIYF.

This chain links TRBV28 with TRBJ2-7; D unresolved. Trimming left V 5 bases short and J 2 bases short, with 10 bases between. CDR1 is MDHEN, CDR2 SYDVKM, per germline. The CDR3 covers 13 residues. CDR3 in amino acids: CASSLSGPYEQYF. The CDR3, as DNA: TGTGCCAGCAGTCTCAGTGGTCCCTACGAGCAGTACTTC. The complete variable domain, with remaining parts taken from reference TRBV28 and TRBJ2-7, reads DVKVTQSSRYLVKRTGEKVFLECVQDMDHENMFWYRQDPGLGLRLIYFSYDVKMKEKGDIPEGYSVSREKKERFSLILESASTNQTSMYLCASSLSGPYEQYFGPGTRLTVT.

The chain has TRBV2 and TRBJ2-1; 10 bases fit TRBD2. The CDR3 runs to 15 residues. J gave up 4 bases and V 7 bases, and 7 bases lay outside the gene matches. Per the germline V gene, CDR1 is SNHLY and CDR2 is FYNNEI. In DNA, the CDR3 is TGTGCCAGCATACTCCTAGCGGGAGCTTACAATGAGCAGTTCTTC. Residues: CASILLAGAYNEQFF. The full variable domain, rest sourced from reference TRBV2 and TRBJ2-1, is EPEVTQTPSHQVTQMGQEVILRCVPISNHLYFYWYRQILGQKVEFLVSFYNNEISEKSEIFDDQFSVERPDGSNFTLKIRSTKLEDSAMYFCASILLAGAYNEQFFGPGTRLTVL.

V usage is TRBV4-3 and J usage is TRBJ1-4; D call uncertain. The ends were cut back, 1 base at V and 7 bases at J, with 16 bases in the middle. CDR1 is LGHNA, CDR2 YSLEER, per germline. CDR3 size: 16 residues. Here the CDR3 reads CASSQGWPTRGEKLFF. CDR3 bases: TGCGCCAGCAGCCAAGGTTGGCCTACGCGGGGTGAAAAACTGTTTTTT.

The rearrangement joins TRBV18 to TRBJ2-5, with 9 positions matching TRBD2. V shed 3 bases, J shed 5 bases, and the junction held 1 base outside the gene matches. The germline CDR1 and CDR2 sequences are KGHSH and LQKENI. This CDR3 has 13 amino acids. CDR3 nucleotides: TGTGCCAGCTCACCTGGACTAGCGGAGACCCAGTACTTC. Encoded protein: CASSPGLAETQYF.

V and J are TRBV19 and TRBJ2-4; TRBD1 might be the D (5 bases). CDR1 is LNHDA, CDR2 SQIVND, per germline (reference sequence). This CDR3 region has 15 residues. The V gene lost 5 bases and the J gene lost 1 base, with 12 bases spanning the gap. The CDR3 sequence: CASSPAGFAKNIQYF. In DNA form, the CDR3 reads TGTGCCAGTAGTCCCGCAGGGTTTGCCAAAAACATTCAGTACTTC. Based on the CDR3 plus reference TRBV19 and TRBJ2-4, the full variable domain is DGGITQSPKYLFRKEGQNVTLSCEQNLNHDAMYWYRQDPGQGLRLIYYSQIVNDFQKGDIAEGYSVSREKKESFPLTVTSAQKNPTAFYLCASSPAGFAKNIQYFGAGTRLSVL.